This T cell receptor beta chain was sequenced for a study of T cell responses to AZD1222 COVID-19 vaccine. Profiling relied on immunoSEQ multiplex PCR, and the TCRdb table lists in-frame clones only, not all of them. In the table there are about 87,000 clones, 90% of which are singletons. Overall study results and limits: Baseline testing showed seropositivity in only a handful of AZD1222 recipients. Spike-specific TCR breadth rose after two AZD1222 doses, and depth rose as well. Most donors were white British, females outnumbered males, and clonal diversity was possibly underestimated. There were repertoire samples only from the period after the peak T cell response.

The CDR3 has 15 residues. Germline V gene data show CDR1 as LGHDT and CDR2 as YNNKEL (reference sequence). V lost 6 bases, J lost 1 base, and 10 bases lay in between. On this clone itself: The antigen is undetermined.

The clonotype was recovered from an adult in good health. This chain uses TRBV3-1 (or the pseudogene TRBV3-2) with TRBJ2-6; the D gene is possibly TRBD2 (7 bases). Sequencing was performed on peripheral blood, taken on day 0 of AZD1222 vaccination. The CDR3 DNA follows: TGTGCCAGCAGGGGAGGGGGTTCTGGGGCCAACGTCCTGACTTTC. Its protein product is CASRGGGSGANVLTF.